Below are 10 T cell receptor beta chains sequenced from a single sample in a study of regulatory T cells in long-lasting Graves disease. As to time point: newly diagnosed GD, antithyroid drugs for less than 3 months. After RNA was extracted from PBMCs, the TCR library was made from it. Libraries of TCR beta came from iRepertoire HTBI primers plus Arm-PCR of CDR3 regions. MiXCR, applied by TCRdb to the multiplex PCR reads, yields one record per CDR3 protein. The sample has some 500,000 distinct CDR3 sequences, approximately 13% seen once. These data also formed part of another study, on T cells in Graves' hyperthyroidism and ophthalmopathy.

Sequences were derived from peripheral blood mononuclear cells (PBMCs), sampled at new diagnosis, from a patient treated with antithyroid drugs. These receptors were taken from a man aged 25-40 years with Graves disease.

This clonotype was observed at least ten times. V and J are TRBV6-1 and TRBJ1-2; no definite D call. V was pared by 6 bases and J by 4 bases, with 15 bases between. The CDR3 is 14 residues long. Germline V gene data show CDR1 as MNHNS and CDR2 as SASEGT. The CDR3 loop reads CASRAVADTYGYTF. The CDR3 coding sequence is TGTGCCAGCAGGGCCGTGGCAGATACCTATGGCTACACCTTC.

This clonotype was counted at least ten times. This chain uses TRBV6-1 with TRBJ1-2, with TRBD1 as a possible D gene (5 bases). The germline V and J ends were trimmed by 6 bases and 4 bases, with 15 bases remaining between them. Germline loops: CDR1 MNHNS, CDR2 SASEGT. The CDR3 has 14 residues. The CDR3 coding sequence is TGTGCCAGCAGCGACCCCGGGACCGTCTATGGCTACACCTTC. Its protein is CASSDPGTVYGYTF.

The V call is TRBV3-1, the J call TRBJ2-1, with TRBD2 matching 8 bases. The CDR3 is made up of 16 amino acids. V lost 3 bases and J lost 3; bases outside the gene matches: 7. Germline V gives CDR1 LGHDT, CDR2 YNNKEL (reference sequence). DNA of the CDR3: TGTGCCAGCAGCCACCGACAGCTAGCGGGCTACAATGAGCAGTTCTTC. The encoded protein is CASSHRQLAGYNEQFF.

This clonotype has only a few counts. V gene TRBV27 combines with J gene TRBJ1-5; D remains ambiguous. V was clipped by 8 bases and J by 9 bases, with 20 bases between them. Germline V gene lookup returns CDR1 MNHEY and CDR2 SMNVEV (reference sequence). This CDR3 has 14 residues. CDR3 protein: CASSPPPGVGPQHF. Written as DNA, the CDR3 is TGTGCCAGCTCGCCCCCCCCCGGGGTCGGGCCCCAGCATTTT.

This clonotype was counted many times. This chain connects TRBV3-1 to TRBJ2-7; tentatively, D is TRBD2 (6 bases). Germline lookup yields CDR1 LGHDT and CDR2 YNNKEL (reference sequence). This CDR3 has 15 residues. V was shortened by 5 bases and J by 3 bases, with 17 bases between the two germline ends. CDR3 in amino acids: CASSASGTSNYEQYF. CDR3 bases: TGTGCCAGCAGCGCAAGCGGTACTAGCAACTACGAGCAGTACTTC.

This clonotype appeared many times. The V call is TRBV28, the J call TRBJ2-7; weak D call: TRBD2 (6 bases). V was pared by 4 bases and J by 4 bases, with 17 bases between. Germline V gene data show CDR1 as MDHEN and CDR2 as SYDVKM. The CDR3 consists of 15 residues. CDR3 protein: CASSWRGANPYEQYF. As DNA, the CDR3 is TGTGCCAGCAGTTGGAGGGGAGCGAATCCTTACGAGCAGTACTTC.

This clonotype was picked up a small number of times. J is TRBJ2-7 and V is TRBV19; a possible D gene is TRBD2 (6 bases). This CDR3 has 13 residues. CDR1 is LNHDA, CDR2 SQIVND, per germline (reference sequence). V was shortened by 6 bases and J by 2 bases, with 11 bases between the two germline ends. The CDR3 is CASSWDLPYEQYF. CDR3 nucleotides: TGTGCCAGTAGCTGGGACTTGCCCTACGAGCAGTACTTC.

This chain joins TRBV9 and TRBJ2-5; no clear D gene. Germline V gene sequence: CDR1 SGDLS, CDR2 YYNGEE. The ends were cut back, 0 bases at V and 6 bases at J, with 15 bases in the middle. CDR3 size: 15 residues. The CDR3 protein is CASSVGGSTGQTQYF. The CDR3 DNA reads as TGTGCCAGCAGCGTAGGTGGCTCAACCGGGCAGACCCAGTACTTC.

This clonotype was seen only a few times. This may stem from a read error, because a much larger clone lies one nucleotide away. V usage is TRBV11-2 and J usage is TRBJ1-1; no definite D call. Germline CDR1 SGHAT, CDR2 FQNNGV. The CDR3 covers 12 residues. CDR3 region: CASSSMSTEASF. The CDR3 nucleotides are TGTGCCAGCAGCTCCATGAGCACTGAAGCTTCCTTT.

The J gene is TRBJ2-7, the V gene TRBV6-4; 8 nucleotides line up with TRBD2. V trimming: 6 bases; J trimming: 0 bases; junction bases outside the gene matches: 16. The germline V gene has CDR1 MRHNA and CDR2 SNTAGT. The CDR3 has 18 amino acids. CDR3 DNA: TGTGCCAGCAGACCCCGAGATTTAGCGGGACATAGCTCCTACGAGCAGTACTTC. As protein: CASRPRDLAGHSSYEQYF.